This TCR beta chain was found in a study of T-cell reconstitution after alpha-beta-depleted transplantation in children. Study-wide results and caveats: Reportedly, only several hundred clones from non-depleted graft cells drove alpha-beta T-cell counts at about two months. Surviving recipient T cells and thymic progenitors accounted for the high day-60 TCRbeta diversity observed in some patients.

This clonotype has ten or more counts. Antigen: not known. Construction of the TCRbeta library involved unique molecular identifiers. TCRdb reprocessed the PCR reads via MiXCR and lists one record per CDR3 protein. The sample consists of 200,000 to 250,000 distinct CDR3 sequences, 11% of them appearing once. The CDR3 runs 13 residues. Germline V gene lookup returns CDR1 LGHDT and CDR2 YNNKEL (reference sequence). V lost 1 base to trimming and J lost 0 bases, with 3 bases between them. This specimen was PBMCs, taken before TCRalphabeta/CD19-depleted stem cell transplant. The rearrangement joins TRBV3-1 to TRBJ1-1, with unresolved D. The receptor was derived from a child younger than two with acute myeloid leukemia, due to receive a stem cell transplant. The CDR3 coding sequence is TGTGCCAGCAGCCAAGCCCTGAACACTGAAGCTTTCTTT. Encoded protein: CASSQALNTEAFF.